Sequencing of this T cell receptor beta chain was carried out in a study of T-cell reconstitution after alpha-beta-depleted transplantation in children. Study conclusions and caveats: When one year had passed after transplant, most T-cell counts and diversity came from newly produced T cells. Where some patients showed high TCRbeta diversity at day 60, it came from recipient T cells and thymic progenitors that had survived. Alpha-beta T cells about two months after transplant reportedly derived from several hundred expanded graft clones.

In the case of this clonotype: The antigen is undetermined.

The germline CDR1 and CDR2 sequences are MNHNS and SASEGT. After removal of 1 base from V and 3 bases from J, the junction contained 0 bases not matched to a gene. The CDR3 spans 15 residues. Library preparation (for TCRbeta) was performed with unique molecular identifiers. TCRdb re-called the PCR reads with MiXCR, one entry per CDR3 protein. The sample records about 4,900 distinct CDR3 sequences, roughly 25% being singletons. The chain carries TRBV6-1 and TRBJ2-7; 13 positions match TRBD2. This sample comprised PBMCs, mostly from graft donor cells, obtained 60 days after TCRalphabeta/CD19-depleted stem cell transplant. The sequence was obtained from a male patient between 2 and 10 years old who had a stem cell transplant for acute lymphoblastic leukemia, so the T cells may come from the graft donor. The CDR3 loop reads CASSEGTSGSYEQYF. In nucleotides, the CDR3 is TGTGCCAGCAGTGAAGGGACTAGCGGGAGCTACGAGCAGTACTTC.